This T cell receptor beta chain stems from a study of Graves' ophthalmopathy and Graves' hyperthyroidism. CDR1 and CDR2 from the germline V gene are SGHTA and FQGNSA. The CDR3 runs to 16 residues. This clonotype was observed a single time. Compared with germline, one end of the junction differs, possibly owing to a read error. It was from under 13 ml of fresh peripheral blood that the PBMCs came. RNA transcripts served as template for amplifying TCR beta CDR3 sequences. RT-PCR in the first round used HTBI primers; a second-round multiplex PCR followed. TCRdb recomputed calls from the multiplex PCR reads with MiXCR, one row per CDR3 protein. The table lists hundreds of thousands of distinct CDR3 sequences, 40% of them singletons.

Input material: peripheral blood. The rearrangement links TRBV7-2 to TRBJ1-6, with TRBD1 matching over 8 bases. The receptor was isolated from an adult man with Graves' ophthalmopathy. Written as DNA, the CDR3 is TGCGCCAGCAGCCCCGACAGGGGAAATTATGATTCACCCCTCCACTTT. This encodes CASSPDRGNYDSPLHF.